The 12 T cell receptor beta chains reported below all come from one sample, sequenced in a study of CD8+CD57+ T cells in acquired aplastic anemia. TCR beta VDJ and CDR3 were profiled, and genomic DNA was the template. In TCRdb, the reads were re-called with MiXCR into one record per CDR3 protein. Among around 50,000 distinct CDR3 sequences listed, around 60% were seen once. Patients chosen for sequencing had shown CD8+CD57+ cell expansion by flow cytometry. Sequenced material: sorted CD4+, CD8+, or CD8+CD57+ T cells (not recorded which) from PBMCs. These receptors all come from a human donor with aplastic anemia.

This clonotype came up many times. In DNA, the CDR3 is TGTGCCAGCAGCCGCCACGGACAGGCTAATCAGCCCCAGCATTTT. Its translation: CASSRHGQANQPQHF. The J gene is TRBJ1-5, the V gene TRBV6-1, with 7 bases fitting TRBD1. Germline assignment: CDR1 MNHNS and CDR2 SASEGT. This CDR3 has 15 amino acids. Trimming removed 6 bases from V and 4 bases from J; junction bases left unmatched: 9.

The chain carries TRBV19 and TRBJ2-1, with D perhaps matching TRBD1 (6 bases). This CDR3 is built from 14 residues. V dropped 1 base and J dropped 7 bases, with 11 bases sitting between them. The germline CDR1 and CDR2 sequences are LNHDA and SQIVND (reference sequence). As DNA, the CDR3 is TGTGCCAGTAGTATAGTAGGAACAGGGAATGAGCAGTTCTTC. It encodes CASSIVGTGNEQFF.

This clonotype turned up a few times. The chain uses TRBV5-8 and TRBJ2-2; D perhaps matches TRBD1 (6 bases). Germline CDR1 SGHTS, CDR2 YDEGEE. V shed 4 bases and J shed 7 bases, with 17 bases lying between them. The CDR3 length is 15 residues. As DNA, the CDR3 is TGTGCCAGCAGCGGGAACTACCGGGACAACGGGGAGCTGTTTTTT. Translated: CASSGNYRDNGELFF.

This chain joins TRBV7-9 and TRBJ1-2; D uncertain. The germline CDR1 and CDR2 sequences are SEHNR and FQNEAQ (reference sequence). The CDR3 extends over 15 amino acids. Trimming shortened V by 1 base and J by 3 bases, and 12 bases separated the two germline ends. CDR3 sequence: CASSLGAGYDYGYTF. Written as DNA, the CDR3 is TGTGCCAGCAGCTTAGGTGCGGGGTATGACTATGGCTACACCTTC. Full variable domain (missing parts from reference TRBV7-9 and TRBJ1-2): DTGVSQNPRHKITKRGQNVTFRCDPISEHNRLYWYRQTLGQGPEFLTYFQNEAQLEKSRLLSDRFSAERPKGSFSTLEIQRTEQGDSAMYLCASSLGAGYDYGYTFGSGTRLTVV.

DNA of the CDR3: TGTGCCAGCAGTTTGTCGGCCCCGGGTAGCGGGGTCTACAATGAGCAGTTCTTC. Protein: CASSLSAPGSGVYNEQFF. The chain employs TRBV27 and TRBJ2-1; 8 bases map to TRBD2. Germline trimming cut 3 bases from V and 3 bases from J; bases unmatched to any gene: 13. The CDR3 covers 18 residues. Germline assignment: CDR1 MNHEY and CDR2 SMNVEV (reference sequence).

The chain is built from TRBV20-1 and TRBJ1-5; tentative D call: TRBD1 (5 bases). The V end was cut by 6 bases, the J end by 3 bases, with 12 bases between. Germline V gene data show CDR1 as DFQATT and CDR2 as SNEGSKA (reference sequence). The CDR3 length is 13 residues. The CDR3 here is CSALGPNNQPQHF. In DNA, the CDR3 is TGCAGTGCGCTGGGACCTAACAATCAGCCCCAGCATTTT.

The chain employs TRBV2 and TRBJ2-7; 9 bases line up with TRBD2. The CDR3 is made up of 16 amino acids. V was clipped by 5 bases and J by 2 bases; unmatched bases: 10. CDR1 is SNHLY and CDR2 is FYNNEI in the germline V gene. CDR3 protein: CASSPLRSGGTYEQYF. The CDR3 bases are TGTGCCAGCAGTCCTCTAAGGAGCGGGGGGACCTACGAGCAGTACTTC.

The rearrangement joins TRBV10-3 to TRBJ1-2, with D possibly TRBD1 on 5 matching bases. The CDR3 loop spans 12 amino acids. The V gene's germline CDR1 is ENHRY and CDR2 SYGVKD. V lost 7 bases, J lost 5 bases, and 11 bases lay in between. For the CDR3, the DNA is TGTGCCATCACTCAGCAGGGATATGGCTACACCTTC. Translated: CAITQQGYGYTF.

This clonotype has a count of ten or more. CDR3 DNA sequence: TGTGCCTCCGAGGGGTCTGGAAACACCATATATTTT. Protein product: CASEGSGNTIYF. This chain joins TRBV13 and TRBJ1-3; perhaps TRBD1 as D (5 bases). Germline loops: CDR1 PRHDT, CDR2 FYEKMQ (reference sequence). CDR3 length: 12 residues. Trimming removed 11 bases from V and 1 base from J, with 9 bases in between.

The chain is built from TRBV29-1 and TRBJ1-1; TRBD1 might be the D (6 bases). V lost 5 bases, J lost 6 bases, and 10 bases lay in between. The germline V gene encodes CDR1 SQVTM and CDR2 ANQGSEA. This CDR3 contains 11 residues. The CDR3 region has the DNA TGCAGCGTTAACAGGGTCGCTGAAGCTTTCTTT. Translation: CSVNRVAEAFF.

The V call is TRBV7-2, the J call TRBJ2-7, with TRBD2 as a possible D gene (6 bases). The V end was cut by 6 bases, the J end by 7 bases, with 19 bases between. The CDR3 has 14 residues. The germline V gene encodes CDR1 SGHTA and CDR2 FQGNSA. CDR3 region: CASSRDGTHVEQYF. In nucleotides, the CDR3 is TGTGCCAGCAGTCGAGATGGGACTCATGTTGAGCAGTACTTC.

This clonotype was recorded many times. V is TRBV5-4 and J is TRBJ2-7, with 7 bases lining up with TRBD1. This CDR3 has 14 residues. The V gene's germline CDR1 is SGHNT and CDR2 YYREEE (reference sequence). J was trimmed by 3 bases and V by 4 bases; bases with no gene match: 7. CDR3: CASSEGTDLYEQYV. In DNA, the CDR3 is TGTGCCAGCAGCGAAGGGACAGATCTCTACGAGCAGTACGTC.